The subject of this entry is one T cell receptor beta chain. Trimming took 4 bases from V and 0 from J, leaving 16 bases between them. Germline lookup yields CDR1 SQVTM and CDR2 ANQGSEA. The CDR3 spans 16 residues. The data were obtained in a study of CD8+ T cells in alopecia areata. Peripheral blood samples and lesional scalp punch biopsies were obtained from alopecia areata patients. Investigators isolated RNA and reverse transcribed it into cDNA to act as the sequencing template. Using immunoSEQ multiplex PCR, the repertoire was profiled, and TCRdb retains in-frame clones only, with some absent. The data show about 200,000 clones, about 60% seen once.

The source is a human donor with alopecia areata. Sequencing was performed on CD4+ T cells sorted from blood, taken at week 0. J is TRBJ2-1 and V is TRBV29-1; D gene ambiguous. The CDR3 region has the DNA TGCAGCGTTGCATCCCCGCCCATGAGCTCCTACAATGAGCAGTTCTTC. Its protein is CSVASPPMSSYNEQFF.